Listed here are 22 T cell receptor beta chains from one sample, sequenced in a study of shared clonotypes between healthy human individuals. The protocol was immunoSEQ multiplex PCR, while the TCRdb copy is restricted to in-frame clones and leaves out a portion. Of some 630,000 clones listed, around 96% are singletons. Positive CCR7 selection of CD45RO-negative cells yielded the naive CD8 cells, and terminally differentiated effector memory CD45RA+ cells were excluded. Material for sequencing was naive CD8+ T cells sorted from blood. These TCRs come from a woman aged 25-40 years in good health.

The chain carries TRBV28 and TRBJ2-1; TRBD1 agrees at 8 bases. Germline lookup yields CDR1 MDHEN and CDR2 SYDVKM. The CDR3 totals 15 residues. Trimming cost V 4 bases and J 4 bases; bases outside gene matches: 6. The chain's CDR3 is CASSSPRGLYNEQFF. The CDR3 nucleotides read TGTGCCAGCAGTTCCCCCAGGGGGCTGTACAATGAGCAGTTCTTC.

The chain uses TRBV28 and TRBJ2-7, with no clear D. Germline CDR1 is MDHEN and CDR2 is SYDVKM. This CDR3 is 12 amino acids long. Trimming shortened V by 5 bases and J by 6 bases, and 11 bases separated the two germline ends. This CDR3 reads CASSGRYFEQYF. The CDR3 bases are TGTGCCAGCAGTGGCAGATATTTCGAGCAGTACTTC.

The chain's CDR3 is CASREDGNTEAFF. The CDR3 DNA reads as TGTGCCAGCAGGGAGGACGGGAACACTGAAGCTTTCTTT. The J gene is TRBJ1-1, the V gene TRBV2; D gene ambiguous. V was pared by 6 bases and J by 1 base, with 9 bases between. This CDR3 spans 13 amino acids. Per germline, CDR1 SNHLY and CDR2 FYNNEI.

This chain uses TRBV5-4 with TRBJ2-7, with TRBD1 matching 7 bases. CDR1 SGHNT and CDR2 YYREEE come from the germline V gene (reference sequence). J gave up 7 bases and V 5 bases, and 15 bases lay outside the gene matches. The CDR3 has 15 amino acids. For the CDR3, the DNA is TGTGCCAGCAGACGACAGGGTTTTTCTCCGGGTGAGCAGTACTTC. Translation gives CASRRQGFSPGEQYF.

This clone was counted a single time. The rearrangement uses TRBV28 and TRBJ1-2, with TRBD1 matching 8 bases. From germline, CDR1 is MDHEN and CDR2 SYDVKM. The CDR3 length is 14 residues. Trimming cost V 3 bases and J 4 bases; bases outside gene matches: 4. CDR3 region: CASSFGTGGYGYTF. The CDR3 coding sequence is TGTGCCAGCAGTTTTGGCACAGGGGGCTATGGCTACACCTTC.

The chain is built from TRBV6-5 and TRBJ2-5; TRBD2 agrees at 9 bases. The DNA matches TRBJ2-7 better at its end, which makes the J call doubtful. CDR1 is MNHEY and CDR2 is SVGAGI in the germline V gene. This CDR3 has 15 residues. The CDR3 spells CASRSTSGPYYEQYF. The CDR3 bases are TGTGCCAGCAGGTCAACTAGCGGGCCCTACTACGAGCAGTACTTC.

The V call is TRBV2, the J call TRBJ1-2; D gene uncertain. CDR1 is SNHLY, CDR2 FYNNEI, per germline. The length of the CDR3 is 15 residues. Trimming removed 3 bases at V and 3 bases at J, with 14 bases between. CDR3 protein: CASSDNNYPHYGYTF. In DNA form, the CDR3 reads TGTGCCAGCAGTGACAATAACTACCCTCACTATGGCTACACCTTC.

This clone has a handful of counts. This chain joins TRBV19 and TRBJ1-1; D remains ambiguous. Trimming shortened V by 7 bases and J by 5 bases, and 20 bases separated the two germline ends. The CDR3 extends over 15 amino acids. Germline V gene data show CDR1 as LNHDA and CDR2 as SQIVND (reference sequence). The CDR3 bases are TGTGCCAGTACCCTAAACACCCGGGGTTTGACTGAAGCTTTCTTT. Protein sequence: CASTLNTRGLTEAFF.

V is TRBV6-6 and J is TRBJ1-1; a possible D gene is TRBD1 (6 bases). CDR1 is MNHNY, CDR2 SVGAGI, per germline (reference sequence). The CDR3 consists of 12 residues. V lost 10 bases and J 0 bases, leaving 9 bases between the germline ends. The CDR3 reads CATGQMNTEAFF. The CDR3, as DNA: TGTGCCACAGGACAGATGAACACTGAAGCTTTCTTT.

The chain recombines TRBV27 with TRBJ2-1; D unresolved. Deletions cut 2 bases from V and 4 bases from J, with 9 bases between. The CDR3 loop spans 14 amino acids. The germline V gene has CDR1 MNHEY and CDR2 SMNVEV (reference sequence). DNA of the CDR3: TGTGCCAGCAGTTTAGTGGCGGAGTACAATGAGCAGTTCTTC. It encodes CASSLVAEYNEQFF.

The gene calls are TRBV5-1 and TRBJ2-7, with D maybe TRBD2 (6 bases). CDR3 length equals 16 residues. Germline V gene data show CDR1 as SGHRS and CDR2 as YFSETQ. The germline V and J ends were trimmed by 0 bases and 0 bases, with 13 bases remaining between them. The CDR3 here is CASSLATGGLSYEQYF. The DNA for the CDR3 is TGCGCCAGCAGCTTGGCCACCGGGGGACTCTCCTACGAGCAGTACTTC.

On this clone itself: Other nucleotide sequences in the sample specify the same CDR3. The J gene is TRBJ2-7, the V gene TRBV5-1; D gene unclear. The V gene lost 4 bases and the J gene lost 0 bases, with 8 bases spanning the gap. Germline V lookup: CDR1 SGHRS, CDR2 YFSETQ. CDR3 length equals 13 residues. CDR3 sequence: CASSLRSSYEQYF. In DNA form, the CDR3 reads TGCGCCAGCAGCCTCAGGAGCTCCTACGAGCAGTACTTC.

V and J are TRBV6-6 and TRBJ1-2, with 8 bases identical to TRBD1. The germline V gene encodes CDR1 MNHNY and CDR2 SVGAGI (reference sequence). V shed 2 bases and J 2 bases; nucleotides not matched to a gene: 1. The CDR3 loop spans 14 amino acids. This CDR3 reads CASSYRDRNYGYTF. CDR3 DNA: TGTGCCAGCAGTTACAGGGACAGGAACTATGGCTACACCTTC.

This sequence joins TRBV4-2 and TRBJ1-6; D is possibly TRBD1 (6 bases). Germline V gene data show CDR1 as LGHNA and CDR2 as YNFKEQ. V lost 1 base and J lost 11, with 9 bases in between. This CDR3 comprises 13 residues. The CDR3 DNA reads as TGTGCCAGCAGCCAAGTCCAGGGGACACCCCTCCACTTT. This gives the protein CASSQVQGTPLHF.

The genes are TRBV6-1 and TRBJ1-5; D is perhaps TRBD1 (6 bases). The CDR3 consists of 15 residues. The germline gives CDR1 MNHNS, CDR2 SASEGT. The V and J ends lost 4 bases and 0 bases respectively, with 10 bases between them. The DNA for the CDR3 is TGTGCCAGCAGTGTGGGACATTATAGCAATCAGCCCCAGCATTTT. Translated, it gives CASSVGHYSNQPQHF.

The chain employs TRBV7-9 and TRBJ2-1; no clear D. Germline V gene sequence: CDR1 SEHNR, CDR2 FQNEAQ (reference sequence). V was shortened by 1 base and J by 7 bases, with 11 bases between the two germline ends. The CDR3 consists of 14 residues. In DNA form, the CDR3 reads TGTGCCAGCAGCTTAGGGATTCTGGGTAATGAGCAGTTCTTC. This encodes CASSLGILGNEQFF.

This clone was recorded once. The chain has TRBV27 and TRBJ2-5, with TRBD2 matching 7 bases. Looked up from germline, CDR1 is MNHEY and CDR2 is SMNVEV (reference sequence). J gave up 5 bases and V 7 bases, and 10 bases lay outside the gene matches. This CDR3 has 14 amino acids. The CDR3 nucleotides are TGTGCCAGCAAAGAGCGGGATGGGCGTGAGACCCAGTACTTC. This translates into CASKERDGRETQYF.

The chain combines TRBV29-1 with TRBJ1-1; D remains unclear. Looked up from germline, CDR1 is SQVTM and CDR2 is ANQGSEA. V dropped 4 bases and J dropped 2 bases, with 11 bases sitting between them. The CDR3 contains 13 residues. Here the CDR3 reads CSVGDGRNTEAFF. CDR3 DNA: TGCAGCGTTGGTGACGGGAGAAACACTGAAGCTTTCTTT.

This chain uses TRBV10-1 with TRBJ2-2; D unresolved. Trimming took off 2 bases at V and 5 bases at J, with 18 bases between the two ends. CDR1 and CDR2 (germline): WNHNN, SYGVQD (reference sequence). This CDR3 contains 17 residues. The DNA for the CDR3 is TGCGCCAGCAGTGAGAACATGTGTGGCAGAATGACCGGGGAGCTGTTTTTT. It specifies CASSENMCGRMTGELFF.

Notes on this clone: Other nucleotide sequences in the sample specify the same CDR3. The V gene is TRBV15, the J gene TRBJ1-4; D gene ambiguous. The CDR3 consists of 14 residues. Per the germline V gene, CDR1 is LNHNV and CDR2 is YYDKDF (reference sequence). Trimming left V 1 base short and J 5 bases short, with 8 bases between. The CDR3 DNA follows: TGTGCCACCAGCAGAGTTCGTGGAAATGAAAAACTGTTTTTT. This codes for CATSRVRGNEKLFF.

This chain connects TRBV30 to TRBJ2-7; D uncertain. Trimming removed 1 base at V and 0 bases at J, with 10 bases between. The CDR3 runs 14 residues. Germline CDR1 GTSNPN, CDR2 SVGIG (reference sequence). The CDR3 here is CAWSEVVSSYEQYF. In DNA form, the CDR3 reads TGTGCCTGGAGTGAAGTTGTGAGCTCCTACGAGCAGTACTTC.

The gene calls are TRBV6-1 and TRBJ2-7, with a tentative D call TRBD2 (6 bases). Trimming cost V 4 bases and J 3 bases, with 10 bases left between them. CDR1 and CDR2 (germline): MNHNS, SASEGT. This CDR3 spans 13 amino acids. The CDR3 reads CASSVGGGYEQYF. For the CDR3, the DNA is TGTGCCAGCAGTGTCGGGGGAGGCTACGAGCAGTACTTC.